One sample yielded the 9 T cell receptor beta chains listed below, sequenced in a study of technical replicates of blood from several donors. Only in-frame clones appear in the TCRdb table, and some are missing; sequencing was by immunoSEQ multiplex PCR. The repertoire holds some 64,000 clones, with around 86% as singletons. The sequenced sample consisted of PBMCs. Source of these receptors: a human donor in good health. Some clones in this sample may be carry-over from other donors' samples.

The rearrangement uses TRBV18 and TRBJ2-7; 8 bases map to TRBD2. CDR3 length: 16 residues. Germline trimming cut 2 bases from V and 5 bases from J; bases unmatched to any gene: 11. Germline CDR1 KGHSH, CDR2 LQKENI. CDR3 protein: CASSPISGSPLDEQYF. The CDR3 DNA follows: TGTGCCAGCTCACCAATAAGCGGGAGCCCGTTGGACGAGCAGTACTTC.

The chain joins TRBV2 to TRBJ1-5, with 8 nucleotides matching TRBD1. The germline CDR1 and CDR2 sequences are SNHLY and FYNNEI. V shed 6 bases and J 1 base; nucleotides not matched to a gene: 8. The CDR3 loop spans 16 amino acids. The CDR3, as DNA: TGTGCCAGCAGGTTCCAGGGGGCGCGAAGCAATCAGCCCCAGCATTTT. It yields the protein CASRFQGARSNQPQHF.

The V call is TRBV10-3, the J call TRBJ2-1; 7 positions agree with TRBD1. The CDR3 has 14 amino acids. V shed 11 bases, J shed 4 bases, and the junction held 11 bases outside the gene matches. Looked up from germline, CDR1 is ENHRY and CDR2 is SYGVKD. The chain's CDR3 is CASRDRDSYNEQFF. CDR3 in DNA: TGTGCCTCTAGAGACCGGGACAGTTACAATGAGCAGTTCTTC.

CDR3: CASSVAGTGRTGELFF. The CDR3 bases are TGTGCCAGCAGCGTAGCTGGGACAGGGAGAACCGGGGAGCTGTTTTTT. This sequence joins TRBV9 and TRBJ2-2, with 9 positions matching TRBD1. This CDR3 contains 16 residues. The ends lost 0 bases at V and 5 bases at J; junction bases unmatched: 5. Germline V gene sequence: CDR1 SGDLS, CDR2 YYNGEE.

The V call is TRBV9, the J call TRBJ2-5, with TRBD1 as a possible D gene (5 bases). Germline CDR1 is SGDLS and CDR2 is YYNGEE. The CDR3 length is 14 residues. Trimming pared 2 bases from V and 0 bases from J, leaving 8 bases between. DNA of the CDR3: TGTGCCAGCAGCGTGACAGCACACCAAGAGACCCAGTACTTC. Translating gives CASSVTAHQETQYF.

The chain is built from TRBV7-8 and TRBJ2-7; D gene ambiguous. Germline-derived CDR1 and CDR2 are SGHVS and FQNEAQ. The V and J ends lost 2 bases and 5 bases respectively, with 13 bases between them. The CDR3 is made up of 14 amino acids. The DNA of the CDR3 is TGTGCCAGCAGCTTACTACCCCGGAGCGACGAGCAGTACTTC. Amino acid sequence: CASSLLPRSDEQYF.

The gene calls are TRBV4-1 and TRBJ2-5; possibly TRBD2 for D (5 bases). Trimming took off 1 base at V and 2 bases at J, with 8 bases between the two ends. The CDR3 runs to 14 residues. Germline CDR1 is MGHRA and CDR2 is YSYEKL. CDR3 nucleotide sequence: TGCGCCAGCAGCCAAGTTCCGGGGCAAGAGACCCAGTACTTC. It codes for CASSQVPGQETQYF.

Here the CDR3 reads CASSPGTLNTEAFF. DNA for the CDR3: TGTGCCAGCAGCCCCGGGACACTGAACACTGAAGCTTTCTTT. The V call is TRBV7-9, the J call TRBJ1-1; maybe TRBD1 (6 bases). Germline V gene sequence: CDR1 SEHNR, CDR2 FQNEAQ (reference sequence). The CDR3 runs to 14 residues. V was cut by 5 bases and J by 0 bases, with 10 bases left in between. The complete variable domain, with remaining parts taken from reference TRBV7-9 and TRBJ1-1, reads DTGVSQNPRHKITKRGQNVTFRCDPISEHNRLYWYRQTLGQGPEFLTYFQNEAQLEKSRLLSDRFSAERPKGSFSTLEIQRTEQGDSAMYLCASSPGTLNTEAFFGQGTRLTVV.

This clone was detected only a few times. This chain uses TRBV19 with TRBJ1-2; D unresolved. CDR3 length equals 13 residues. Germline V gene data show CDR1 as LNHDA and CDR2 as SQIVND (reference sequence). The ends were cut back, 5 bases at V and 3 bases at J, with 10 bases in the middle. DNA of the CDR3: TGTGCCAGTAGTCCAGAAGCGCACTATGGCTACACCTTC. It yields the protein CASSPEAHYGYTF.